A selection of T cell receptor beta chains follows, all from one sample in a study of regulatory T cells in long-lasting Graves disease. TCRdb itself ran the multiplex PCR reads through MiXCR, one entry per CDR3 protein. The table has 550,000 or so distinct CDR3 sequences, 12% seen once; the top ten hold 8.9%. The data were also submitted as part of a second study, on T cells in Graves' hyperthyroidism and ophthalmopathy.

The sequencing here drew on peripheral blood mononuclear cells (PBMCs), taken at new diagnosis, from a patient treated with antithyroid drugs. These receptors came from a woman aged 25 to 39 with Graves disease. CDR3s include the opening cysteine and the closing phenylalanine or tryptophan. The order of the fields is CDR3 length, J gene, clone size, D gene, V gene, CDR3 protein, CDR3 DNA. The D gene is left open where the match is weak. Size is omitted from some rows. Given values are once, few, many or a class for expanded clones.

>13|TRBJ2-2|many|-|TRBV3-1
CASGERYAGELFF
TGTGCCAGCGGGGAGCGGTACGCCGGGGAGCTGTTTTTT
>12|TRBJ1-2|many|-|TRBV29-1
CSAGNPNYGYTF
TGCAGCGCAGGCAACCCTAACTATGGCTACACCTTC
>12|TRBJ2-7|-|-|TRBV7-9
CASSRQAYEQYF
TGTGCCAGCAGCCGACAGGCCTACGAGCAGTACTTC
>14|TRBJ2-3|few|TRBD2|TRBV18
CASQLGRSTDTQYF
TGTGCCAGCCAGCTCGGGAGGTCGACAGATACGCAGTATTTT
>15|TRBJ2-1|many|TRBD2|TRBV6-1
CASRPTGLVVNEQFF
TGTGCCAGCAGGCCAACGGGACTAGTCGTCAATGAGCAGTTCTTC
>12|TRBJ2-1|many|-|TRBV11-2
CASEGAYNEQFF
TGTGCCAGCGAGGGAGCCTACAATGAGCAGTTCTTC
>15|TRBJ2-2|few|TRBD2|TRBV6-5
CASSYVAGGIGELFF
TGTGCCAGCAGTTACGTAGCGGGAGGGATCGGGGAGCTGTTTTTT
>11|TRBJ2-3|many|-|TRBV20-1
CSWPLVDTQYF
TGCAGCTGGCCCCTAGTAGATACGCAGTATTTT
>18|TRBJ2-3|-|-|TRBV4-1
CASSQVGLWASPTDTQYF
TGCGCCAGCAGCCAAGTGGGCTTGTGGGCTAGCCCGACAGATACGCAGTATTTT
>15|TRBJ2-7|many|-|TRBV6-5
CASSYMGGRTYEQYF
TGTGCCAGCAGTTACATGGGGGGAAGAACCTACGAGCAGTACTTC